This record concerns one T cell receptor (beta chain) sequence. Per the original data handling: Amplification from reference gene primers served as the basis for estimated nucleated cell counts. The data were produced by immunoSEQ multiplex PCR, yet TCRdb's version contains in-frame clones alone and is incomplete. V, J and clone size reflect that table, while D and trimming were determined from the DNA. The profile shows roughly 150,000 clones, roughly 88% of them singletons. Germline trimming cut 5 bases from V and 4 bases from J; bases unmatched to any gene: 4. Germline V CDR1 and CDR2: GTSNPN, SVGIG (reference sequence). CDR3 length: 13 residues. The data were obtained in a study of blood T cell repertoires in COVID-19.

The sequence was collected from a human donor in a cohort sampled during active COVID-19. The chain recombines TRBV30 with TRBJ1-4; TRBD1 matches 7 bases. What was sequenced was peripheral blood. Here the CDR3 DNA reads TGTGCCTGGCGGGACAGTTTTAATGAAAAACTGTTTTTT. Amino acids: CAWRDSFNEKLFF. Full variable domain (rest looked up from reference TRBV30 and TRBJ1-4): SQTIHQWPATLVQPVGSPLSLECTVEGTSNPNLYWYRQAAGRGLQLLFYSVGIGQISSEVPQNLSASRPQDRQFILSSKKLLLSDSGFYLCAWRDSFNEKLFFGSGTQLSVL.